These 5 T cell receptor beta chains were all obtained from the same sample, sequenced in a study of blood T cell repertoires in COVID-19. Only in-frame clones appear in the TCRdb table, and some are missing; sequencing was by immunoSEQ multiplex PCR. The sample lists about 59,000 clones, approximately 80% seen once, with approximately 3.6% in the top ten. Sequenced input: peripheral blood. The receptors derive from a woman older than 75 with acute or convalescent COVID-19.

This clone has only a few counts. The CDR3 is CASSVSSGGDSYEQYF. The CDR3 DNA reads TGTGCCAGCAGCGTTTCCAGCGGGGGGGACTCCTACGAGCAGTACTTC. The chain uses TRBV9 and TRBJ2-7; 10 bases are a match to TRBD2. V was clipped by 2 bases and J by 0 bases; unmatched bases: 5. The germline gives CDR1 SGDLS, CDR2 YYNGEE. This CDR3 spans 16 amino acids.

The J gene is TRBJ2-7, the V gene TRBV7-8; 10 nucleotides agree with TRBD1. The ends lost 5 bases at V and 6 bases at J; junction bases unmatched: 4. The CDR3 covers 13 residues. CDR1 and CDR2 from the germline V gene are SGHVS and FQNEAQ. CDR3 residues: CASSIDRGREQYF. Here the CDR3 DNA reads TGTGCCAGCAGCATAGACAGGGGGCGCGAGCAGTACTTC. Full variable domain (remainder filled in from reference TRBV7-8 and TRBJ2-7): GAGVSQSPRYKVAKRGQDVALRCDPISGHVSLFWYQQALGQGPEFLTYFQNEAQLDKSGLPSDRFFAERPEGSVSTLKIQRTQQEDSAVYLCASSIDRGREQYFGPGTRLTVT.

V gene TRBV12-3 or TRBV12-4 combines with J gene TRBJ1-1, with no clear D. V gave up 3 bases and J gave up 4 bases, with 6 bases separating them. The CDR3 contains 12 residues. In DNA form, the CDR3 reads TGTGCCAGCAGTTTCCGGGGCACTGAAGCTTTCTTT. Translation: CASSFRGTEAFF.

This sequence joins TRBV5-1 and TRBJ2-3; 8 positions agree with TRBD2. From germline, CDR1 is SGHRS and CDR2 YFSETQ. The CDR3 length is 15 residues. With V trimmed by 1 base and J by 2 bases, 3 bases remained unmatched. CDR3: CASSLLRGDTDTQYF. CDR3 sequence (DNA): TGCGCCAGCAGCTTGCTGCGGGGGGACACAGATACGCAGTATTTT.

In this sample, this clone turned up once. This sequence joins TRBV2 and TRBJ1-1; D is unresolved. The CDR3 is 15 amino acids. CDR1 is SNHLY and CDR2 is FYNNEI in the germline V gene. V was pared by 0 bases and J by 3 bases, with 11 bases between. CDR3 residues: CASSEASNGDTEAFF. The DNA of the CDR3 is TGTGCCAGCAGTGAAGCATCCAACGGGGACACTGAAGCTTTCTTT.